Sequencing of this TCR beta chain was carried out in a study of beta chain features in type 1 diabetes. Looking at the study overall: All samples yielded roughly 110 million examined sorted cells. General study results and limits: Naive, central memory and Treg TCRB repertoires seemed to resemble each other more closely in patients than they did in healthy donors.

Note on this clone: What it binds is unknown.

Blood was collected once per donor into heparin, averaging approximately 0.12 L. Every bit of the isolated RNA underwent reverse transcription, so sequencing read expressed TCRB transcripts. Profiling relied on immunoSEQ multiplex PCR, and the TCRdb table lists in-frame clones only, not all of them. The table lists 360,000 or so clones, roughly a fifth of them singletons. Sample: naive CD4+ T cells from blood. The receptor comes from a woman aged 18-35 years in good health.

CDR3 sequence: CASSSRTGEGQPQHF. CDR3 coding DNA: TGTGCCAGCAGCTCCAGGACAGGGGAGGGTCAGCCCCAGCATTTT. V is TRBV28 and J is TRBJ1-5, with TRBD1 identical over 9 bases. This CDR3 region has 15 residues. CDR1 and CDR2 (germline): MDHEN, SYDVKM. Trimming removed 6 bases from V and 6 bases from J; junction bases left unmatched: 9.